The text below deals with one T cell receptor beta chain. Its specific antigen is unknown. No base quality information exists; no much larger clone differs at one position. TCRbeta CDR3 regions were amplified from genomic DNA using the immunoSEQ Assay, a bias-controlled multiplex PCR. The study's own analysis went as follows. Within the assay, amplification of reference gene primers was used to estimate how many nucleated cells each sample contained. To quantify the absolute abundance of each unique TCRbeta CDR3 rearrangement, sequence reads were collapsed and filtered. Productive Simpson clonality was computed per sample as the square root of Simpson's diversity index over productive rearrangements. The immuneACCESS repertoire file appears here via TCRdb, limited to in-frame rearrangements. These files lack a portion of the clones; in checked studies, under half of the deficit traces to unresolved V genes, and the cause of the others is not known. Clone size and V and J calls were adopted from that table, with D and trimming inferred from the DNA. Counted in this sample were 200,000 to 250,000 clones; 70% to 90% of them appeared once. The ten largest clonotypes hold 4% to 6% of the sample.

This entry comes from a study of blood T cell repertoires in COVID-19 (dated by TCRdb to the early 2020s). Notes on the research overall: Samples from collaborators originated in the United States, Italy and Spain and spanned both the acute and convalescent phases of COVID-19. The samples were drawn from two sources: the first 160 participants of the ongoing ImmuneRACE study, and approximately 1,300 subjects contributed by 6 global collaborators. Deeply sampled blood TCRbeta repertoires from subjects exposed to, actively infected with, or recovered from COVID-19 were included in the dataset. The repertoires were released in a freely available public database intended as a resource for research on the immune response to SARS-CoV-2. The sample metadata nearly always contained a de-identified subject ID, COVID-19 status, age in years and sex. The prospective study material was composed of cDNA or gDNA derived from T cells, B-cell-depleted T cells, or PBMCs. Where available, HLA class I and class II types were taken from metadata supplied by the sample provider and were not determined by assay-based typing. Broad study findings and their caveats: The quantity of clinical and demographic metadata differed by source and by participant and was supplied without curation.

Ends trimmed: V by 4 bases, J by 4 bases; bases unmatched to a gene: 11. There are 17 amino acids in the CDR3, from cysteine to phenylalanine inclusive. Only the CDR3 DNA stays, 51 bases, in frame from base 1. The CDR1 and CDR2 encoded by the germline V gene (reference sequence) are LGHDT and YNNKEL. In Seattle, one collaborating source enrolled patients while the infection was active and tracked those patients longitudinally over the course of disease. Each collaborating institution followed its own protocols to collect whole blood in K2EDTA tubes. For TCRbeta analysis, collaborator samples were shipped as frozen whole blood, as isolated PBMCs, or as DNA extracted from either sample type.

The sequence came from a man aged 50 to 59 with COVID-19, enrolled during active disease. Recombination joined TRBV3-1 (or the pseudogene TRBV3-2) with TRBJ2-7; TRBD2 lines up with 12 middle nucleotides. Sequencing was done on a sample of peripheral blood. Here is the DNA: TGTGCCAGCAGCCGAGCAAGACTAGCGGGGGTCTTATACGAGCAGTACTTC. This gives the protein CASSRARLAGVLYEQYF.